Shown below are 8 T cell receptor beta chains from a single sample sequenced in a study of blood T cell repertoires in COVID-19 (TCRdb year 2020). The library was prepared using the immunoSEQ multiplex PCR assay. TCRdb provides this immuneACCESS table in a form limited to in-frame rearrangements. Some clones are lacking; in checked studies, under half of them reflect an unresolved V gene, and why the rest are absent is not known. In this sample the table shows about 49,000 clones, under 85% of which occur a single time. The ten largest clonotypes hold 14% of the sample. The sequencing input was peripheral blood. The source of these receptors is a human donor in a cohort sampled during active COVID-19.

The chain joins TRBV5-1 to TRBJ2-5; 10 nucleotides agree with TRBD2. CDR3 length: 15 residues. The germline V gene encodes CDR1 SGHRS and CDR2 YFSETQ. The ends lost 3 bases at V and 2 bases at J; junction bases unmatched: 4. CDR3 nucleotide sequence: TGCGCCAGCAGCTCGAGCGGGAGGGAACAAGAGACCCAGTACTTC. Encoded protein: CASSSSGREQETQYF.

This clone was found a few times. This chain links TRBV24-1 with TRBJ1-2; 11 bases match TRBD1. V gave up 7 bases and J gave up 0 bases; unmatched junction bases: 6. The CDR3 length is 16 residues. The germline CDR1 and CDR2 sequences are KGHDR and SFDVKD. The CDR3 nucleotides are TGTGCCACCAGCCCCGGACAGGGGGCTGCTAACTATGGCTACACCTTC. Its translation: CATSPGQGAANYGYTF.

The chain is built from TRBV6-5 and TRBJ2-1, with D perhaps TRBD2 (6 bases). The CDR3 has 13 amino acids. Trimming removed 6 bases at V and 9 bases at J, with 15 bases between. Germline loops: CDR1 MNHEY, CDR2 SVGAGI. The CDR3 DNA is TGTGCCAGCAGGACCCCGGCGGAGGGTGAGCAGTTCTTC. Protein: CASRTPAEGEQFF.

The chain joins TRBV30 to TRBJ1-4; the D is unclear. Deletions cut 1 base from V and 3 bases from J, with 12 bases between. The CDR3 length is 15 residues. CDR1 is GTSNPN and CDR2 is SVGIG in the germline V gene (reference sequence). The CDR3 nucleotides are TGTGCCTGGAGTGAACACATCCGTTCTAATGAAAAACTGTTTTTT. Translating it yields CAWSEHIRSNEKLFF.

The chain combines TRBV28 with TRBJ1-6; 9 positions agree with TRBD1. This CDR3 comprises 17 residues. Germline V gives CDR1 MDHEN, CDR2 SYDVKM. V dropped 2 bases and J dropped 9; count of bases not matched to a gene: 11. As DNA, the CDR3 is TGTGCCAGCAGTTTAGGTCTTTATCAGGACAGGGGTTCACCCCTCCACTTT. This gives the protein CASSLGLYQDRGSPLHF. The entire variable domain, with the rest obtained from reference TRBV28 and TRBJ1-6, is as follows: DVKVTQSSRYLVKRTGEKVFLECVQDMDHENMFWYRQDPGLGLRLIYFSYDVKMKEKGDIPEGYSVSREKKERFSLILESASTNQTSMYLCASSLGLYQDRGSPLHFGNGTRLTVT.

J is TRBJ2-2 and V is TRBV5-1; D gene uncertain. This CDR3 region has 13 residues. Trimming removed 3 bases from V and 5 bases from J, with 8 bases in between. The germline CDR1 and CDR2 sequences are SGHRS and YFSETQ. CDR3 protein: CASSSQETGELFF. DNA for the CDR3: TGCGCCAGCAGCTCGCAGGAAACCGGGGAGCTGTTTTTT.

V is TRBV5-5 and J is TRBJ2-5, with a weak D call TRBD1 (5 bases). Between the trimmed V and J ends, which lost 4 bases and 3 bases, there was a span of 10 bases. CDR3 length: 13 residues. Germline loops: CDR1 SGHKS, CDR2 YYEKEE (reference sequence). CDR3 region: CASSPQTEETQYF. CDR3 DNA: TGTGCCAGCAGCCCACAGACAGAAGAGACCCAGTACTTC.

The J gene is TRBJ1-6, the V gene TRBV9; D is ambiguous. Germline lookup yields CDR1 SGDLS and CDR2 YYNGEE. This CDR3 has 16 residues. Deletions cut 0 bases from V and 9 bases from J, with 16 bases between. CDR3 bases: TGTGCCAGCAGCGTAGAAGCCATGGGTACGGGTTCACCCCTCCACTTT. Amino acids: CASSVEAMGTGSPLHF.